These 14 T cell receptor beta chains originate from one sample sequenced in a study of beta chain features in type 1 diabetes. Since all of the isolated RNA was reverse transcribed, expressed TCRB transcripts were what got sequenced. TCRdb's table, derived via immunoSEQ multiplex PCR, lists solely in-frame clones and lacks some. The sample has 900,000 or so clones; roughly a sixth are singletons. The specimen was naive CD4+ T cells from blood. These receptors were collected from a young woman in good health.

Written as DNA, the CDR3 is TGTGCCAGCAGCTTGGGACTAGCGGGAGGCCCGGTCGTTCGCAATGAGCAGTTCTTC. This gives the protein CASSLGLAGGPVVRNEQFF. This chain uses TRBV7-6 with TRBJ2-1; 15 nucleotides match TRBD2. Germline V gives CDR1 SGHVS, CDR2 FNYEAQ. The CDR3 has 19 amino acids. Trimming took 3 bases from V and 6 from J; bases not matched to a gene: 12. The full variable domain, its missing parts supplied by reference TRBV7-6 and TRBJ2-1, is GAGVSQSPRYKVTKRGQDVALRCDPISGHVSLYWYRQALGQGPEFLTYFNYEAQQDKSGLPNDRFSAERPEGSISTLTIQRTEQRDSAMYRCASSLGLAGGPVVRNEQFFGPGTRLTVL.

In its sample, this clone was seen a few times. The J gene is TRBJ2-7, the V gene TRBV7-9; no definite D call. The CDR3 is made up of 12 amino acids. Germline V gives CDR1 SEHNR, CDR2 FQNEAQ (reference sequence). The V and J ends lost 2 bases and 5 bases respectively, with 7 bases between them. The CDR3 DNA sequence: TGTGCCAGCAGCTTAAGGCGGAACGAGCAGTACTTC. The encoded protein is CASSLRRNEQYF.

This clone was seen only a few times. The chain links TRBV2 to TRBJ2-2, with D perhaps matching TRBD2 (6 bases). Germline CDR1 and CDR2: SNHLY and FYNNEI. V lost 7 bases to trimming and J lost 2 bases, with 20 bases between them. There are 17 residues in the CDR3. The chain's CDR3 is CASTIEAGTDNTGELFF. The CDR3 coding sequence is TGTGCCAGCACTATTGAGGCCGGGACTGACAACACCGGGGAGCTGTTTTTT.

This sequence joins TRBV5-5 and TRBJ2-5; maybe TRBD1 (5 bases). In germline, CDR1 is SGHKS, CDR2 YYEKEE (reference sequence). The ends were cut back, 0 bases at V and 4 bases at J, with 7 bases in the middle. The CDR3 extends over 13 amino acids. The CDR3 loop is CASSLDRRETQYF. The CDR3 region has the DNA TGTGCCAGCAGCTTGGACAGGCGAGAGACCCAGTACTTC.

The genes are TRBV5-4 and TRBJ1-1; D call uncertain. The V end lost 0 bases, the J end lost 8 bases, and 5 bases lay between the germline ends. This CDR3 region has 11 residues. Germline CDR1 SGHNT, CDR2 YYREEE (reference sequence). The CDR3 DNA reads as TGTGCCAGCAGCTTGGACGGGGAAGCTTTCTTT. Translating gives CASSLDGEAFF.

This chain links TRBV28 with TRBJ2-1; D gene uncertain. Germline V CDR1 and CDR2: MDHEN, SYDVKM. CDR3 length: 11 residues. V was clipped by 2 bases and J by 9 bases, with 5 bases between them. As DNA, the CDR3 is TGTGCCAGCAGTTTAACGAGTGAGCAGTTCTTC. It codes for CASSLTSEQFF.

This clone was counted only a few times. The chain recombines TRBV5-1 with TRBJ1-2; tentatively, D is TRBD1 (5 bases). Germline V gene data show CDR1 as SGHRS and CDR2 as YFSETQ. The ends were cut back, 0 bases at V and 7 bases at J, with 7 bases in the middle. The CDR3 spans 12 residues. For the CDR3, the DNA is TGCGCCAGCAGCTTGGAAGGGGCTGGCTACACCTTC. Amino acids: CASSLEGAGYTF.

CDR3 sequence: CASSSGVGQETQYF. The CDR3 nucleotides read TGTGCCAGCAGCTCGGGAGTCGGCCAAGAGACCCAGTACTTC. V is TRBV11-2 and J is TRBJ2-5, with a tentative D call TRBD2 (6 bases). V lost 4 bases and J lost 1, with 10 bases in between. The germline CDR1 and CDR2 sequences are SGHAT and FQNNGV. This CDR3 has 14 amino acids. Full variable domain (missing parts from reference TRBV11-2 and TRBJ2-5): EAGVAQSPRYKIIEKRQSVAFWCNPISGHATLYWYQQILGQGPKLLIQFQNNGVVDDSQLPKDRFSAERLKGVDSTLKIQPAKLEDSAVYLCASSSGVGQETQYFGPGTRLLVL.

This chain uses TRBV19 with TRBJ1-5; no reliable D call. V dropped 7 bases and J dropped 9 bases, with 19 bases sitting between them. CDR3 length equals 14 residues. Germline lookup yields CDR1 LNHDA and CDR2 SQIVND (reference sequence). CDR3 sequence reads: CASKGSQDLRPQHF. In DNA form, the CDR3 reads TGTGCCAGTAAAGGTTCCCAGGACCTCAGGCCCCAGCATTTT.

This clone has a handful of counts. The chain is built from TRBV5-4 and TRBJ2-7; TRBD1 matches at 7 bases. CDR3 size: 13 residues. The V segment lost 2 bases and the J segment 2 bases; nucleotides outside the gene matches: 1. Germline V gives CDR1 SGHNT, CDR2 YYREEE (reference sequence). CDR3 sequence: CASSLQGTYEQYF. CDR3 DNA: TGTGCCAGCAGCTTACAGGGGACCTACGAGCAGTACTTC.

This clone was counted only a few times. The rearrangement uses TRBV6-5 and TRBJ2-7; no reliable D call. V lost 2 bases and J lost 10, with 9 bases in between. The germline gives CDR1 MNHEY, CDR2 SVGAGI. The CDR3 covers 11 residues. The CDR3 DNA reads as TGTGCCAGCAGTTACGTGCAGCACCAGTACTTC. Its protein is CASSYVQHQYF.

The V call is TRBV7-2, the J call TRBJ2-7; TRBD1 is a possible D gene (6 bases). The CDR3 is 15 amino acids. From germline, CDR1 is SGHTA and CDR2 FQGNSA. The germline V and J ends were trimmed by 6 bases and 8 bases, with 23 bases remaining between them. The CDR3 nucleotides read TGTGCCAGCAGTACCGTAGGGGGAAACCCTACGAAGCAGTACTTC. This encodes CASSTVGGNPTKQYF.

The chain combines TRBV5-1 with TRBJ2-1; D unresolved. There are 15 residues in the CDR3. Looked up from germline, CDR1 is SGHRS and CDR2 is YFSETQ. V was pared by 1 base and J by 0 bases, with 8 bases between. The CDR3 spells CASSLIPSSYNEQFF. CDR3 in DNA: TGCGCCAGCAGCTTGATTCCAAGCTCCTACAATGAGCAGTTCTTC.

The chain carries TRBV27 and TRBJ2-7; no firm D call. V was clipped by 4 bases and J by 0 bases, with 7 bases between them. The CDR3 contains 13 residues. The germline gives CDR1 MNHEY, CDR2 SMNVEV (reference sequence). The CDR3 protein is CASSSHDSYEQYF. Here the CDR3 DNA reads TGTGCCAGCAGTTCCCACGACTCCTACGAGCAGTACTTC.